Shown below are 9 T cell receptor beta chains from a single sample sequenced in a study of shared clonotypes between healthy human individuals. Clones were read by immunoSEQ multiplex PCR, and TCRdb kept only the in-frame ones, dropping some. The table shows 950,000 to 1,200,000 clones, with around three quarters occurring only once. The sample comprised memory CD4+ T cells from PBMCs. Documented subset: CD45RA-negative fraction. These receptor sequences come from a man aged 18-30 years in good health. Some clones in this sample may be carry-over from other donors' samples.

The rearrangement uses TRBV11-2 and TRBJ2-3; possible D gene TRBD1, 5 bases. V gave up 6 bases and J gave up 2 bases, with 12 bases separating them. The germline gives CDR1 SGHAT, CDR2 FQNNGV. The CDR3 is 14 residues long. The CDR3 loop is CASSRQLNTDTQYF. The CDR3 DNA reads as TGTGCCAGCAGTCGACAGCTAAACACAGATACGCAGTATTTT.

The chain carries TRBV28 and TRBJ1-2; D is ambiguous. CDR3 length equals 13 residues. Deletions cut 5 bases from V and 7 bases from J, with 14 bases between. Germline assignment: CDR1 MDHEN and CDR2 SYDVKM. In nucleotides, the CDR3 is TGTGCCAGCAGTGGCCCCCTATCGGGTGGCTACACCTTC. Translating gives CASSGPLSGGYTF.

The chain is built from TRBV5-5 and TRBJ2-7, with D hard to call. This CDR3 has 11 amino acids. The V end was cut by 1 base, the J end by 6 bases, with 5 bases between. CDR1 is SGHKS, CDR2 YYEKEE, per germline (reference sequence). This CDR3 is CASSLYSEQYF. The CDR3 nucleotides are TGTGCCAGCAGCTTGTACTCCGAGCAGTACTTC.

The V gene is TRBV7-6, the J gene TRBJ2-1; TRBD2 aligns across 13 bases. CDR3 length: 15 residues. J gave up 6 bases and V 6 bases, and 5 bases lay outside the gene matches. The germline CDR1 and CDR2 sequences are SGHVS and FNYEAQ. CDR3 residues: CASSLLAGGRNEQFF. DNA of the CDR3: TGTGCCAGCAGTCTACTAGCGGGAGGGCGCAATGAGCAGTTCTTC. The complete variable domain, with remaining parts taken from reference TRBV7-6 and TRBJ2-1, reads GAGVSQSPRYKVTKRGQDVALRCDPISGHVSLYWYRQALGQGPEFLTYFNYEAQQDKSGLPNDRFSAERPEGSISTLTIQRTEQRDSAMYRCASSLLAGGRNEQFFGPGTRLTVL.

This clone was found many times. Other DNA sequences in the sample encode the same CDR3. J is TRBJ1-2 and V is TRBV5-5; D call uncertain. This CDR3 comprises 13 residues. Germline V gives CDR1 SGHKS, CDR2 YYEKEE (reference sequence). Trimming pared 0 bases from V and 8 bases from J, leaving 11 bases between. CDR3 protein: CASSLEEKRGYTF. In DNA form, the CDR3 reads TGTGCCAGCAGCTTGGAGGAGAAGAGGGGCTACACCTTC.

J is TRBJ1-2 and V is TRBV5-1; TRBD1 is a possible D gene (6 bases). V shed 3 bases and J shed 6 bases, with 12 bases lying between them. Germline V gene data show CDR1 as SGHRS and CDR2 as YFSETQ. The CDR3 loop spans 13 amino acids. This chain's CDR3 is CASSWGAQNGYTF. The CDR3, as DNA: TGCGCCAGCAGCTGGGGGGCCCAGAATGGCTACACCTTC.

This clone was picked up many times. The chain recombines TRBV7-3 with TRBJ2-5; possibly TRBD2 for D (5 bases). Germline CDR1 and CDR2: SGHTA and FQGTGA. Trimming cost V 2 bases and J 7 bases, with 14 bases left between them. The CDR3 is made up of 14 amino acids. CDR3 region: CASSLSLGEGTQYF. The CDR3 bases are TGTGCCAGCAGCTTATCCTTGGGCGAGGGGACCCAGTACTTC.

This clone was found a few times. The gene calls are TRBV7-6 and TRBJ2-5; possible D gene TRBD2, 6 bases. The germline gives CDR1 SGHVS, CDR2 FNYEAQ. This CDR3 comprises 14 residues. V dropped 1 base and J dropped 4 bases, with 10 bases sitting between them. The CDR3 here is CASSLERGGETQYF. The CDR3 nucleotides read TGTGCCAGCAGCTTAGAAAGGGGAGGAGAGACCCAGTACTTC. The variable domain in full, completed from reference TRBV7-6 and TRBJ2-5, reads GAGVSQSPRYKVTKRGQDVALRCDPISGHVSLYWYRQALGQGPEFLTYFNYEAQQDKSGLPNDRFSAERPEGSISTLTIQRTEQRDSAMYRCASSLERGGETQYFGPGTRLLVL.

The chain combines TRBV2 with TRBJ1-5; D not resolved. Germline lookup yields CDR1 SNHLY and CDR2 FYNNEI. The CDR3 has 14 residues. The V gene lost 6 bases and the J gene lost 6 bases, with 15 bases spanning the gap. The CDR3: CASSPDSKGQPQHF. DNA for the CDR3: TGTGCCAGCAGCCCGGATTCGAAGGGTCAGCCCCAGCATTTT.